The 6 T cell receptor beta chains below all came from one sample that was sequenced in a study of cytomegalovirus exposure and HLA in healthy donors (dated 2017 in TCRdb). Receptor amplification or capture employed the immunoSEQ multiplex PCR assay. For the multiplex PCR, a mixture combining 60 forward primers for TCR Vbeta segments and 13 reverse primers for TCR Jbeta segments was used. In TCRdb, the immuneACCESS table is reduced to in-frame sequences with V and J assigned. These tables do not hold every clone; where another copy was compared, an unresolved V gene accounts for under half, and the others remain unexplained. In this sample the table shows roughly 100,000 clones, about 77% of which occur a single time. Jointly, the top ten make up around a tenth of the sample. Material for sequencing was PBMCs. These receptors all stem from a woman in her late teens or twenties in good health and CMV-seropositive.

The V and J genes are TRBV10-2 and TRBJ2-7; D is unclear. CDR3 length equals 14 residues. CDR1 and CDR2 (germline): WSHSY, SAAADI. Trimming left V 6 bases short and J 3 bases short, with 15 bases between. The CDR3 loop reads CASRHQVENYEQYF. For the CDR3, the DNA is TGCGCCAGCAGGCACCAGGTTGAGAACTACGAGCAGTACTTC.

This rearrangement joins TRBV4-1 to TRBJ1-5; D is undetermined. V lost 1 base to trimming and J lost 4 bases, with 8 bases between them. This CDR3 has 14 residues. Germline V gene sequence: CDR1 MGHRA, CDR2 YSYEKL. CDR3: CASSQAQLNQPQHF. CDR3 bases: TGCGCCAGCAGCCAAGCCCAACTGAATCAGCCCCAGCATTTT.

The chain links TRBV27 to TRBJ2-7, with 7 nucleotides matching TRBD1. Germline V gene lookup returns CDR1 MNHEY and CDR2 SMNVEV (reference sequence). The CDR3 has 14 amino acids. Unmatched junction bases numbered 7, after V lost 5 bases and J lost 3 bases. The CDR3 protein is CASSPTGFYYEQYF. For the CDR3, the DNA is TGTGCCAGCAGTCCGACAGGGTTCTACTACGAGCAGTACTTC.

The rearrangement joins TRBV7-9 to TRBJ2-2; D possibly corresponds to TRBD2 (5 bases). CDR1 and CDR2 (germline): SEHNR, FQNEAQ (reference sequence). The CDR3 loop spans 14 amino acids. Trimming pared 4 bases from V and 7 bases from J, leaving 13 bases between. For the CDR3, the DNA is TGTGCCAGCAGCTCTAGCCCGGCTCTCGGGGAGCTGTTTTTT. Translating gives CASSSSPALGELFF. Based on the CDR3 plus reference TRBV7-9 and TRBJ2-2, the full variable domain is DTGVSQNPRHKITKRGQNVTFRCDPISEHNRLYWYRQTLGQGPEFLTYFQNEAQLEKSRLLSDRFSAERPKGSFSTLEIQRTEQGDSAMYLCASSSSPALGELFFGEGSRLTVL.

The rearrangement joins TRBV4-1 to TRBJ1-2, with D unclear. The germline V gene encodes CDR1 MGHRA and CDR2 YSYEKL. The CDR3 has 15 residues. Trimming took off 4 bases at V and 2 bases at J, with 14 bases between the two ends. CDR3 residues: CASSPFWAQNYGYTF. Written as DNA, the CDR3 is TGCGCCAGCAGCCCCTTCTGGGCACAGAACTATGGCTACACCTTC.

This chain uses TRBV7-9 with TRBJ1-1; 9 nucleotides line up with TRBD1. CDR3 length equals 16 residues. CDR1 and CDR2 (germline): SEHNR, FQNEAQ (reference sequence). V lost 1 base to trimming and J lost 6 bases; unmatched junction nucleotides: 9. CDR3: CASSLGTGAVSPEAFF. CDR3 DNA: TGTGCCAGCAGCTTAGGGACAGGGGCTGTCTCCCCTGAAGCTTTCTTT.